This passage covers 25 T cell receptor beta chains from one sample sequenced in a study of PD-1 blockade in classical Hodgkin lymphoma. Method: immunoSEQ multiplex PCR; TCRdb's copy keeps in-frame clones and lacks some. The table records about 30,000 clones, around 70% of them present only once. Relapse after autologous stem cell transplantation occurred in every patient, and brentuximab vedotin exposure varied. This specimen was peripheral blood mononuclear cells (PBMCs), taken before the second cycle of nivolumab. Receptors were obtained from a human donor with classical Hodgkin lymphoma.

This chain connects TRBV5-5 to TRBJ1-1, with D unresolved. Trimming pared 1 base from V and 4 bases from J, leaving 5 bases between. Germline V gives CDR1 SGHKS, CDR2 YYEKEE (reference sequence). The CDR3 has 12 residues. CDR3 in amino acids: CASSLMTTEAFF. In DNA form, the CDR3 reads TGTGCCAGCAGCTTGATGACCACTGAAGCTTTCTTT.

This clone appeared a few times. The chain couples TRBV19 to TRBJ2-7; D is perhaps TRBD1 (6 bases). The CDR3 totals 15 residues. Germline V gene data show CDR1 as LNHDA and CDR2 as SQIVND (reference sequence). The V end was cut by 6 bases, the J end by 1 base, with 16 bases between. The CDR3 spells CASRDSYNGSYEQYF. CDR3 DNA: TGTGCCAGTAGGGACAGTTACAATGGGTCCTACGAGCAGTACTTC. The full variable domain, with the rest looked up from reference TRBV19 and TRBJ2-7, is DGGITQSPKYLFRKEGQNVTLSCEQNLNHDAMYWYRQDPGQGLRLIYYSQIVNDFQKGDIAEGYSVSREKKESFPLTVTSAQKNPTAFYLCASRDSYNGSYEQYFGPGTRLTVT.

This chain links TRBV7-9 with TRBJ2-7; D may be TRBD1 or TRBD2 (5 bases each). Trimming removed 3 bases from V and 1 base from J, with 13 bases in between. Germline assignment: CDR1 SEHNR and CDR2 FQNEAQ (reference sequence). This CDR3 region has 15 residues. CDR3 DNA: TGTGCCAGCAGCTTTGAAGGGACGGGGTCCTACGAGCAGTACTTC. It encodes CASSFEGTGSYEQYF.

The chain recombines TRBV6-1 with TRBJ1-6; no firm D call. This CDR3 has 15 amino acids. Trimming pared 6 bases from V and 0 bases from J, leaving 9 bases between. CDR1 and CDR2 (germline): MNHNS, SASEGT. CDR3 loop: CASRSGSSYNSPLHF. The CDR3 DNA reads TGTGCCAGCAGATCGGGTTCCTCCTATAATTCACCCCTCCACTTT.

The table lists this clone with a few counts. The CDR3: CSASPGYTF. CDR3 nucleotides: TGCAGTGCTAGCCCGGGCTACACCTTC. The rearrangement joins TRBV20-1 to TRBJ1-2; D unclear. Between the trimmed V and J ends, which lost 3 bases and 8 bases, there was a span of 4 bases. Germline CDR1 DFQATT, CDR2 SNEGSKA (reference sequence). The CDR3 loop spans 9 amino acids.

The rearrangement links TRBV5-1 to TRBJ1-1, with TRBD1 as a possible D gene (5 bases). CDR3 size: 14 residues. Germline CDR1 and CDR2: SGHRS and YFSETQ. Trimming pared 4 bases from V and 3 bases from J, leaving 13 bases between. CDR3: CASSPQGWDTEAFF. DNA for the CDR3: TGCGCCAGCAGCCCGCAGGGATGGGACACTGAAGCTTTCTTT.

The CDR3 spells CASSQVMGVDGYTF. CDR3 bases: TGCGCCAGCAGCCAAGTTATGGGTGTAGATGGCTACACCTTC. The chain links TRBV4-1 to TRBJ1-2; D ambiguous. The CDR3 sequence is 14 residues long. Trimming left V 1 base short and J 6 bases short, with 12 bases between. From germline, CDR1 is MGHRA and CDR2 YSYEKL.

The chain is built from TRBV28 and TRBJ2-1, with unresolved D. Germline V gives CDR1 MDHEN, CDR2 SYDVKM. CDR3 size: 11 residues. V lost 10 bases, J lost 6 bases, and 10 bases lay in between. The DNA of the CDR3 is TGTGCCACCGCTCCGACCAATGAGCAGTTCTTC. It yields the protein CATAPTNEQFF. The full variable domain, its missing parts supplied by reference TRBV28 and TRBJ2-1, is DVKVTQSSRYLVKRTGEKVFLECVQDMDHENMFWYRQDPGLGLRLIYFSYDVKMKEKGDIPEGYSVSREKKERFSLILESASTNQTSMYLCATAPTNEQFFGPGTRLTVL.

This chain links TRBV27 with TRBJ2-7; TRBD1 agrees at 7 bases. CDR1 and CDR2 (germline): MNHEY, SMNVEV (reference sequence). The ends lost 3 bases at V and 3 bases at J; junction bases unmatched: 8. This CDR3 comprises 15 residues. CDR3 in DNA: TGTGCCAGCAGTTTGGTGACAGGGATAAACTACGAGCAGTACTTC. Protein sequence: CASSLVTGINYEQYF.

This clone has more than one count but fewer than ten. The sample contains more than one DNA sequence encoding this CDR3. The chain has TRBV20-1 and TRBJ1-1; D is unresolved. Germline CDR1 and CDR2: DFQATT and SNEGSKA (reference sequence). The CDR3 length is 11 residues. Trimming removed 1 base at V and 8 bases at J, with 8 bases between. The CDR3 DNA follows: TGCAGTGCTAGAGTGGATCTCGAAGCTTTCTTT. It encodes CSARVDLEAFF.

In its sample, this clone ranks as medium-sized (0.01 to 0.1%). The CDR3 region has the DNA TGTGCCAGCAGCTCCTCCCGGGACGAGCAGTACTTC. This sequence encodes CASSSSRDEQYF. The chain is built from TRBV11-3 and TRBJ2-7; no reliable D call. With 4 bases removed from V and 5 bases from J, the gap between germline ends came to 9 bases. The CDR3 has 12 amino acids. CDR1 SGHNT and CDR2 YENEEA come from the germline V gene.

This clone was counted a single time. The chain couples TRBV11-2 to TRBJ1-4; no clear D gene. Germline V gene sequence: CDR1 SGHAT, CDR2 FQNNGV. The CDR3 totals 14 residues. V lost 3 bases to trimming and J lost 6 bases, with 11 bases between them. Here the CDR3 reads CASSFIGTDEKLFF. The CDR3 nucleotides read TGTGCCAGCAGCTTCATAGGAACCGATGAAAAACTGTTTTTT.

The chain combines TRBV15 with TRBJ2-1; D call uncertain. V was shortened by 0 bases and J by 0 bases, with 12 bases between the two germline ends. Germline V gene sequence: CDR1 LNHNV, CDR2 YYDKDF (reference sequence). This CDR3 contains 17 residues. The CDR3 reads CATSRDPPRSSYNEQFF. The CDR3 DNA reads as TGTGCCACCAGCAGAGACCCCCCCCGGAGCTCCTACAATGAGCAGTTCTTC.

CDR3 protein: CASSGGTGESTDTQYF. DNA of the CDR3: TGTGCCAGCAGTGGTGGGACAGGGGAAAGCACAGATACGCAGTATTTT. J is TRBJ2-3 and V is TRBV2; 10 nucleotides line up with TRBD1. Germline V gene data show CDR1 as SNHLY and CDR2 as FYNNEI. The CDR3 covers 16 residues. V dropped 4 bases and J dropped 0; count of bases not matched to a gene: 4.

CDR3 sequence: CASSLDSYGYTF. The CDR3 bases are TGTGCCAGCAGCTTAGACAGCTATGGCTACACCTTC. The chain recombines TRBV7-9 with TRBJ1-2; D unclear. Trimming removed 1 base at V and 4 bases at J, with 4 bases between. The CDR3 consists of 12 residues. Germline CDR1 is SEHNR and CDR2 is FQNEAQ (reference sequence).

V and J are TRBV29-1 and TRBJ2-7; TRBD2 aligns across 7 bases. Trimming at V came to 6 bases and at J to 3 bases, leaving 17 bases not matched to a gene. Germline loops: CDR1 SQVTM, CDR2 ANQGSEA. The CDR3 is made up of 16 amino acids. The CDR3 nucleotides read TGCAGCGTGAATGGACTAGGTACGGGTCTTCTCTACGAGCAGTACTTC. It translates to CSVNGLGTGLLYEQYF.

The rearrangement uses TRBV30 and TRBJ1-5; a possible D gene is TRBD1 (5 bases). CDR1 is GTSNPN, CDR2 SVGIG, per germline (reference sequence). Trimming removed 6 bases at V and 1 base at J, with 13 bases between. The CDR3 extends over 14 amino acids. The CDR3 DNA sequence: TGTGCCTGTAGGGGTAAGATAAGCAATCAGCCCCAGCATTTT. Its translation is CACRGKISNQPQHF.

This chain links TRBV2 with TRBJ2-1; D remains ambiguous. The V gene's germline CDR1 is SNHLY and CDR2 FYNNEI. The V end lost 8 bases, the J end lost 8 bases, and 13 bases lay between the germline ends. The CDR3 is 12 residues long. CDR3 nucleotide sequence: TGTGCCAGCGACGACGAAACCGATGAGCAGTTCTTC. Encoded protein: CASDDETDEQFF.

The rearrangement joins TRBV2 to TRBJ1-2; perhaps TRBD1 as D (6 bases). With 0 bases removed from V and 5 bases from J, the gap between germline ends came to 16 bases. From germline, CDR1 is SNHLY and CDR2 FYNNEI. The CDR3 is 16 amino acids. The CDR3 nucleotides are TGTGCCAGCAGTGAAGCCCAGGGGAAGGCGGTTTATGGCTACACCTTC. Translating it yields CASSEAQGKAVYGYTF.

V is TRBV6-6 and J is TRBJ2-1, with 8 bases matching TRBD1. This CDR3 has 14 residues. Germline CDR1 and CDR2: MNHNY and SVGAGI (reference sequence). V gave up 6 bases and J gave up 6 bases; unmatched junction bases: 7. The CDR3 DNA sequence: TGTGCCAGCAGCCGGGACAGGATCATCAATGAGCAGTTCTTC. This codes for CASSRDRIINEQFF.

V gene TRBV27 combines with J gene TRBJ2-7; 11 bases match TRBD1. The CDR3 has 16 amino acids. Germline-derived CDR1 and CDR2 are MNHEY and SMNVEV (reference sequence). J gave up 9 bases and V 1 base, and 11 bases lay outside the gene matches. The CDR3 sequence is CASSLLSGTGGLGQYF. In DNA form, the CDR3 reads TGTGCCAGCAGTTTATTGTCCGGGACAGGGGGACTCGGGCAGTACTTC.

V and J are TRBV27 and TRBJ1-6; D uncertain. This CDR3 contains 17 residues. Per germline, CDR1 MNHEY and CDR2 SMNVEV (reference sequence). The ends were cut back, 5 bases at V and 0 bases at J, with 14 bases in the middle. The DNA of the CDR3 is TGTGCCAGCAGTAGGATTTCCGGGAGCTCCTATAATTCACCCCTCCACTTT. Protein: CASSRISGSSYNSPLHF.

V and J are TRBV21-1 and TRBJ1-5; TRBD1 is the table's D call and was not checked against the DNA. TRBV21-1 has pseudogene status. The CDR3 has 17 amino acids. The CDR3 DNA follows: TGTGCCAGCAGTACCCCAAACAGGCTGATTAGCAATCAGCCCCAGCATTTT. Translated: CASSTPNRLISNQPQHF.

The rearrangement joins TRBV27 to TRBJ2-3; tentative D call: TRBD2 (6 bases). Per the germline V gene, CDR1 is MNHEY and CDR2 is SMNVEV (reference sequence). V was cut by 2 bases and J by 3 bases, with 15 bases left in between. This CDR3 is 16 amino acids long. This chain's CDR3 is CASSLTGEVITDTQYF. CDR3 nucleotide sequence: TGTGCCAGCAGTTTAACCGGGGAGGTGATTACAGATACGCAGTATTTT.

This clone was detected only a few times. The genes are TRBV7-2 and TRBJ1-6; tentatively, D is TRBD1 (5 bases). CDR1 is SGHTA, CDR2 FQGNSA, per germline. Between the trimmed V and J ends, which lost 2 bases and 8 bases, there was a span of 13 bases. The CDR3 contains 15 residues. CDR3 DNA sequence: TGTGCCAGCAGCTTAAGTGCAGGGTGGGATTCACCCCTCCACTTT. Amino acids: CASSLSAGWDSPLHF.